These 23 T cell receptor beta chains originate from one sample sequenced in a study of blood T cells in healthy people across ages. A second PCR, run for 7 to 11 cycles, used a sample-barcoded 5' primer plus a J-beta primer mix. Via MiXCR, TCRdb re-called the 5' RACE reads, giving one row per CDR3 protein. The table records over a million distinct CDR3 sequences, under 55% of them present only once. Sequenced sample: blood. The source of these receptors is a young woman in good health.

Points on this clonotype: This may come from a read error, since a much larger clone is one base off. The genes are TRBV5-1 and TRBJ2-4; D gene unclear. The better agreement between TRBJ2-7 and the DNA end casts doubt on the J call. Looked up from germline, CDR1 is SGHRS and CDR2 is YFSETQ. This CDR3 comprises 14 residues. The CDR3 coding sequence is TGCGCCAGCAGCGTGCGGACGGATACCTACGAGCAGTACTTC. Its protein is CASSVRTDTYEQYF.

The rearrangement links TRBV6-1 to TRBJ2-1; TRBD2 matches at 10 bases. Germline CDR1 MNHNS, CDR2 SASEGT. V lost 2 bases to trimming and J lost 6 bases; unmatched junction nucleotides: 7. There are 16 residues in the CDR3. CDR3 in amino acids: CASSEWASGSFNEQFF. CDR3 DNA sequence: TGTGCCAGCAGTGAATGGGCTAGCGGGAGCTTCAATGAGCAGTTCTTC.

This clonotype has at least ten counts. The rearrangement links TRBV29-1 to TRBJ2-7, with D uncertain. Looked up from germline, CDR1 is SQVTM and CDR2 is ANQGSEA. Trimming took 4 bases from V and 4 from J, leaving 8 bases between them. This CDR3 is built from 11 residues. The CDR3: CSVGEAYEQYF. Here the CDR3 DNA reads TGCAGCGTTGGAGAAGCTTACGAGCAGTACTTC.

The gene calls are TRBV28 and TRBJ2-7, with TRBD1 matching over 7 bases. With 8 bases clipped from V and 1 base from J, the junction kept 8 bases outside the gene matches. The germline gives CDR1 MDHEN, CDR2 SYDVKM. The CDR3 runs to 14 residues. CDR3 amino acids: CASSLPTGSYEQYF. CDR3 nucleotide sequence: TGTGCCAGCTCACTACCGACAGGGTCCTACGAGCAGTACTTC.

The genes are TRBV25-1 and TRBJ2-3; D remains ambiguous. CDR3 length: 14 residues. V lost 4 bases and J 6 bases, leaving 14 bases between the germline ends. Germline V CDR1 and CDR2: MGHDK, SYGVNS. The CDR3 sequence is CASSVPTNLDTQYF. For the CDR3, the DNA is TGTGCCAGCAGTGTCCCCACGAATTTGGATACGCAGTATTTT.

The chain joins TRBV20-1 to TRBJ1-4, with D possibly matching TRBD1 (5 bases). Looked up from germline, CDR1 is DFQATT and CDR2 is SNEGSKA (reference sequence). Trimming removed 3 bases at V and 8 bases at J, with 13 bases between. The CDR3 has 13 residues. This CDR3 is CSASPRGGEKLFF. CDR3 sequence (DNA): TGCAGTGCTAGCCCGAGGGGCGGGGAAAAACTGTTTTTT.

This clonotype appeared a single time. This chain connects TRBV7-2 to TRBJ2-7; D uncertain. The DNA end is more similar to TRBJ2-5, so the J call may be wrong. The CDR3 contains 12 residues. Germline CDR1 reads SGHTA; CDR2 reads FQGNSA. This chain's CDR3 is CASSLPKETQYF. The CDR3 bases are TGTGCCAGCAGCTTACCCAAAGAGACCCAGTACTTC.

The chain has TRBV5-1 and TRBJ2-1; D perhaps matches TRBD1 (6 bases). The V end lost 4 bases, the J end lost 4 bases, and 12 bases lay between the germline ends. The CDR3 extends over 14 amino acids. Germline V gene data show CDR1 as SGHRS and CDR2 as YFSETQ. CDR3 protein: CASSPQGQYNEQFF. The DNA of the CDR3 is TGCGCCAGCAGCCCGCAAGGACAGTACAATGAGCAGTTCTTC.

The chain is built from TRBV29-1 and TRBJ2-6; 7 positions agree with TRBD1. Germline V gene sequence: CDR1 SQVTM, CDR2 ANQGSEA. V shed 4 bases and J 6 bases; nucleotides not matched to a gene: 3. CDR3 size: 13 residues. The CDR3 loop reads CSVVQGKANVLTF. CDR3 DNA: TGCAGCGTTGTACAGGGGAAGGCCAACGTCCTGACTTTC.

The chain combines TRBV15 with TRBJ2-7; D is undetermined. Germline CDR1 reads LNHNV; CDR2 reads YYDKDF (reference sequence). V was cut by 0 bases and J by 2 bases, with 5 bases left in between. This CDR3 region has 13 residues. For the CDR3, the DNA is TGTGCCACCAGCAGAGAAGGGACCTACGAGCAGTACTTC. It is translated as CATSREGTYEQYF.

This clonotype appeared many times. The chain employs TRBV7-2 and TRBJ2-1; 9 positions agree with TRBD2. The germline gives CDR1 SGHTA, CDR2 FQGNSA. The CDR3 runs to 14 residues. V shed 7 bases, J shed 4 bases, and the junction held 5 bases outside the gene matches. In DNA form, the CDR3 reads TGTGCCAGCAAGGGACTAGCTGGTTACAATGAGCAGTTCTTC. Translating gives CASKGLAGYNEQFF.

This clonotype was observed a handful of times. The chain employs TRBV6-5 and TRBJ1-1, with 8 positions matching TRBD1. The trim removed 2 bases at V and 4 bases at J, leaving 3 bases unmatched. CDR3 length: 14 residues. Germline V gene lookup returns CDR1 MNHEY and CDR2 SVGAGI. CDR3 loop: CASSYLTGGTEAFF. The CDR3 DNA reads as TGTGCCAGCAGTTACCTTACAGGGGGCACTGAAGCTTTCTTT.

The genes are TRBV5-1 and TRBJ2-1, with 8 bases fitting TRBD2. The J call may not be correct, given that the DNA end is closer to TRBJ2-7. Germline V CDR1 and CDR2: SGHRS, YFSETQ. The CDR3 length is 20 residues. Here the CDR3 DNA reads TGCGCCAGCAGCTTGTATAGTCCGGGAGGGTTGTATGAGTCCTACAATGAGCAGTACTTC. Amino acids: CASSLYSPGGLYESYNEQYF.

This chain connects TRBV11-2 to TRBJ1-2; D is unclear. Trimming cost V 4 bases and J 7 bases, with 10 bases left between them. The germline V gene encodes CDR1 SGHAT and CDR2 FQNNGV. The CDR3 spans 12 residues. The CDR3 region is CASSSRFGGYTF. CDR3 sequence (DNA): TGTGCCAGCAGCTCCCGGTTTGGTGGCTACACCTTC.

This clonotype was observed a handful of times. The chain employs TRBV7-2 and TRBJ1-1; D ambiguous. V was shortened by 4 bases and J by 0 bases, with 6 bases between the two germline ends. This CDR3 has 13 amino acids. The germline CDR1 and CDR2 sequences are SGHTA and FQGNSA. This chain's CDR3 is CASSSHVNTEAFF. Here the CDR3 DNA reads TGTGCCAGCAGCTCCCACGTGAACACTGAAGCTTTCTTT.

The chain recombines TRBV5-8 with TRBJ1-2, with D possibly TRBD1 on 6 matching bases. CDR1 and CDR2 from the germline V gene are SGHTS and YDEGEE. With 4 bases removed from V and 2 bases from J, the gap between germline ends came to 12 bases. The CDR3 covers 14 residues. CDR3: CASSNPDRNYGYTF. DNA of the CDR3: TGTGCCAGCAGCAATCCTGACAGGAACTATGGCTACACCTTC.

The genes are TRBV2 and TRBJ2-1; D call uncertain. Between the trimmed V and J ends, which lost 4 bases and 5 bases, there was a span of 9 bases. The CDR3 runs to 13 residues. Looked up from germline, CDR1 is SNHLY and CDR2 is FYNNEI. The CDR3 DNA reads TGTGCCAGCAGTGCGACACGAGACAATGAGCAGTTCTTC. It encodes CASSATRDNEQFF.

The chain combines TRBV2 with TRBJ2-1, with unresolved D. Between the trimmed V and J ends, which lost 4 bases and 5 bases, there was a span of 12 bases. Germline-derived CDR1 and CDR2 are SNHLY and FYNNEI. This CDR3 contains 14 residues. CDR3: CASSVEGKDNEQFF. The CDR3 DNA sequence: TGTGCCAGCAGTGTGGAAGGCAAGGACAATGAGCAGTTCTTC.

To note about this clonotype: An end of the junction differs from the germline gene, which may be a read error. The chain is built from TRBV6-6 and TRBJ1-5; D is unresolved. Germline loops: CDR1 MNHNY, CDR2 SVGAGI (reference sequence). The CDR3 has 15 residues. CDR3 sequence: CAGRYETWSNQPQHF. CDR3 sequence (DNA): TGTGCCGGCAGGTATGAGACTTGGAGCAATCAGCCCCAGCATTTT.

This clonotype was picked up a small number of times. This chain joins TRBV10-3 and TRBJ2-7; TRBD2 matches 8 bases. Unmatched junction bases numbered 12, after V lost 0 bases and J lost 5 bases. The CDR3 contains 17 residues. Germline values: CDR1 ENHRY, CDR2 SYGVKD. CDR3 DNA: TGTGCCATCAGTGAGTCGGTTGGAATTAGCGGGACGGACGAGCAGTACTTC. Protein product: CAISESVGISGTDEQYF.

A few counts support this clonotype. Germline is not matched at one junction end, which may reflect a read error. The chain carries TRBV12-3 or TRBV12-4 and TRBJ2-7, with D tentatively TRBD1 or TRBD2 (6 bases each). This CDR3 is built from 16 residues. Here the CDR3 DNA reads TGTGCCAGCAATTTAAGGGGGGTCAGGGGTCTTCCCGAGCAGTACTTC. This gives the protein CASNLRGVRGLPEQYF.

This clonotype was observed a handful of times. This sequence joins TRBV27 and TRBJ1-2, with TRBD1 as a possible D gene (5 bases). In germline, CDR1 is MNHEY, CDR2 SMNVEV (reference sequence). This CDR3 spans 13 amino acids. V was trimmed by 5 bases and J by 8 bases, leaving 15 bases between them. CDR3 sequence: CASSAPWGEGYTF. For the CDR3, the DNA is TGTGCCAGCAGTGCTCCTTGGGGGGAAGGCTACACCTTC.

The CDR3 loop reads CASILGGKGEKLFF. The CDR3 DNA sequence: TGTGCCAGCATACTCGGGGGGAAGGGTGAAAAACTGTTTTTT. The chain uses TRBV12-3 or TRBV12-4 and TRBJ1-4; D is perhaps TRBD1 (5 bases). The CDR3 runs 14 residues. Trimming cost V 7 bases and J 7 bases, with 16 bases left between them.